This passage covers 12 T cell receptor beta chains from one sample sequenced in a study of a mutant IDH1 vaccine in newly diagnosed glioma (TCRdb year 2021). The sample's time point label, decoded: baseline, week 1 (first vaccination visit). The label giving this sample's treatment or condition can be read as: pre-vaccination baseline after standard-of-care therapy. Preparation of the library involved the immunoSEQ multiplex PCR assay. TCRdb took this table from immuneACCESS and kept in-frame rearrangements with V and J called. Such tables lack part of the clones; where checked against another copy, unresolved V genes explain under half of the gap, and the rest is unexplained. Within this sample are tens of thousands of clones, with 65% to 85% of them counted one time only. The ten largest account for about 4.5% of the sample. The sequencing here drew on peripheral blood mononuclear cells (PBMCs), taken from a glioma patient treated with radiotherapy, temozolomide or both. The source is a woman younger than 30 with glioma. Some clones in this sample may be carry-over from other donors' samples.

The chain has TRBV29-1 and TRBJ1-4, with D maybe TRBD1 (5 bases). The CDR3 runs to 12 residues. CDR1 and CDR2 from the germline V gene are SQVTM and ANQGSEA. Between the trimmed V and J ends, which lost 7 bases and 0 bases, there was a span of 6 bases. CDR3 region: CSAGSTNEKLFF. The CDR3 coding sequence is TGCAGCGCAGGGTCAACTAATGAAAAACTGTTTTTT.

V usage is TRBV27 and J usage is TRBJ1-1, with a weak D call TRBD1 (6 bases). V lost 5 bases to trimming and J lost 4 bases, with 14 bases between them. The CDR3 extends over 14 amino acids. Germline lookup yields CDR1 MNHEY and CDR2 SMNVEV (reference sequence). The CDR3 region has the DNA TGTGCCAGCAGTATCAGGGGTTGGGGCACTGAAGCTTTCTTT. Amino acids: CASSIRGWGTEAFF.

This chain connects TRBV6-6 to TRBJ2-1; no clear D. The CDR3 has 13 residues. The germline V and J ends were trimmed by 6 bases and 5 bases, with 11 bases remaining between them. Looked up from germline, CDR1 is MNHNY and CDR2 is SVGAGI (reference sequence). The CDR3 protein is CASRPTINNEQFF. The CDR3 DNA sequence: TGTGCCAGCAGGCCCACCATCAACAATGAGCAGTTCTTC.

In this sample, this clone turned up once. The chain recombines TRBV9 with TRBJ1-1; TRBD1 matches at 8 bases. The junction had 4 bases not matched to a gene; V was cut back by 2 bases and J by 10 bases. Per the germline V gene, CDR1 is SGDLS and CDR2 is YYNGEE. The CDR3 has 12 residues. The CDR3 here is CASSVGTGGAFF. In DNA, the CDR3 is TGTGCCAGCAGCGTTGGCACAGGGGGAGCTTTCTTT.

This clone was observed a handful of times. The V call is TRBV27, the J call TRBJ1-2; 7 nucleotides agree with TRBD1. Germline-derived CDR1 and CDR2 are MNHEY and SMNVEV (reference sequence). This CDR3 has 15 residues. Trimming cost V 6 bases and J 8 bases; bases outside gene matches: 15. The CDR3 sequence is CASRQNGRQGGGYTF. For the CDR3, the DNA is TGTGCCAGCAGACAGAACGGGCGACAGGGCGGGGGCTACACCTTC.

V is TRBV6-5 and J is TRBJ1-5, with D possibly being TRBD1 (6 bases). The CDR3 contains 14 residues. V lost 4 bases, J lost 3 bases, and 10 bases lay in between. Germline CDR1 reads MNHEY; CDR2 reads SVGAGI. The DNA of the CDR3 is TGTGCCAGCAGTTCGGACAGAGACAATCAGCCCCAGCATTTT. Protein sequence: CASSSDRDNQPQHF.

The chain joins TRBV5-1 to TRBJ2-7, with 8 bases fitting TRBD1. Germline CDR1 SGHRS, CDR2 YFSETQ. V was clipped by 0 bases and J by 4 bases; unmatched bases: 9. This CDR3 has 16 amino acids. CDR3 coding DNA: TGCGCCAGCAGCTTGGGCCTCGGACAGGGTGGATACGAGCAGTACTTC. It encodes CASSLGLGQGGYEQYF.

The chain is built from TRBV7-2 and TRBJ2-7, with D possibly matching TRBD2 (6 bases). Germline V lookup: CDR1 SGHTA, CDR2 FQGNSA. V shed 4 bases and J shed 2 bases, with 18 bases lying between them. This CDR3 has 16 amino acids. The CDR3 bases are TGTGCCAGCAGCTCCACCTTTAGCGGAAGGACCTACGAGCAGTACTTC. This codes for CASSSTFSGRTYEQYF.

The chain has TRBV6-5 and TRBJ2-2; D not resolved. The CDR3 has 13 residues. V was cut by 2 bases and J by 6 bases, with 7 bases left in between. The germline V gene encodes CDR1 MNHEY and CDR2 SVGAGI. The CDR3 loop reads CASSYPWAGELFF. Written as DNA, the CDR3 is TGTGCCAGCAGTTACCCGTGGGCCGGGGAGCTGTTTTTT.

Worth noting for this clone: One junction end disagrees with the germline gene, perhaps due to a read error. This rearrangement joins TRBV2 to TRBJ2-5; D gene unclear. The CDR3 is made up of 12 amino acids. Germline V gene lookup returns CDR1 SNHLY and CDR2 FYNNEI. CDR3 in amino acids: CASRGFPESQYF. The CDR3 DNA is TGTGCCAGCAGAGGGTTCCCAGAGTCCCAGTACTTC.

The chain couples TRBV9 to TRBJ2-3; D call uncertain. V dropped 5 bases and J dropped 0 bases, with 13 bases sitting between them. This CDR3 comprises 15 residues. Germline V CDR1 and CDR2: SGDLS, YYNGEE. The CDR3 here is CASSPFAASTDTQYF. CDR3 in DNA: TGTGCCAGCAGTCCCTTCGCGGCTAGCACAGATACGCAGTATTTT.

The chain recombines TRBV5-4 with TRBJ2-7; 11 nucleotides match TRBD1. Germline CDR1 SGHNT, CDR2 YYREEE (reference sequence). The CDR3 covers 14 residues. Trimming removed 5 bases from V and 4 bases from J; junction bases left unmatched: 5. The CDR3 DNA reads TGTGCCAGCAGAAGGGACAGGGGGGTATACGAGCAGTACTTC. It codes for CASRRDRGVYEQYF. Full variable domain (outside the CDR3, taken from reference TRBV5-4 and TRBJ2-7): ETGVTQSPTHLIKTRGQQVTLRCSSQSGHNTVSWYQQALGQGPQFIFQYYREEENGRGNFPPRFSGLQFPNYSSELNVNALELDDSALYLCASRRDRGVYEQYFGPGTRLTVT.